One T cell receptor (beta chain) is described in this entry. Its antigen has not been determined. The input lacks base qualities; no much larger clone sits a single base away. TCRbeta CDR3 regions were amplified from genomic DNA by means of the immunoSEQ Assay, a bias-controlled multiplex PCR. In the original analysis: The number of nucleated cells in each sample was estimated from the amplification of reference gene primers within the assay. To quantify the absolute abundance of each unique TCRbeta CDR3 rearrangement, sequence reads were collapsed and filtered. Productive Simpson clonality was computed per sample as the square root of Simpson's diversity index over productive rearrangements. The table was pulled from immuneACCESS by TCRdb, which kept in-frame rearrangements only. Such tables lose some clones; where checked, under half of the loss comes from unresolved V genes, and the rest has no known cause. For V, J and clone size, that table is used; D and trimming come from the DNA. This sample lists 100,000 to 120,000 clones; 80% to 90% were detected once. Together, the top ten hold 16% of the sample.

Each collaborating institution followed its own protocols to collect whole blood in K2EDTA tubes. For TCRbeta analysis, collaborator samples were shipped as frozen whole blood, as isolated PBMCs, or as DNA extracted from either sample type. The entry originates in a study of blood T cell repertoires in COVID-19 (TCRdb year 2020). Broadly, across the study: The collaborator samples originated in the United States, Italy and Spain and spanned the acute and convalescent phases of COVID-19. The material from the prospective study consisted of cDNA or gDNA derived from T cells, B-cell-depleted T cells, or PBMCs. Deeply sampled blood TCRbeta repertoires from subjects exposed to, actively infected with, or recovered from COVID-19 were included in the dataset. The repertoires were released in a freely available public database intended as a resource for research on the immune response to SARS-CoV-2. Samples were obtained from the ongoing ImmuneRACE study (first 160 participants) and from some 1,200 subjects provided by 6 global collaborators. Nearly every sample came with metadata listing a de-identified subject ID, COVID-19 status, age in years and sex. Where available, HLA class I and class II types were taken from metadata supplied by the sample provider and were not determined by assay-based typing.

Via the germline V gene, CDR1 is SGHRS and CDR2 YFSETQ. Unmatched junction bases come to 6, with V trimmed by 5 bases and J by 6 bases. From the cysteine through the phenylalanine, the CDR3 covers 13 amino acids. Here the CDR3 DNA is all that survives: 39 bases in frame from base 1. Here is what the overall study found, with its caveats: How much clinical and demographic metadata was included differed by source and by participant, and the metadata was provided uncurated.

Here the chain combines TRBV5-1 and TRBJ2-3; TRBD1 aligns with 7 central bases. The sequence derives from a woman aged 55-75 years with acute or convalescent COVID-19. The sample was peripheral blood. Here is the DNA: TGCGCCAGCAGTGAGGGGGCCATTGATACGCAGTATTTT. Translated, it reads CASSEGAIDTQYF.